This T cell receptor (beta chain) was sequenced in a study of cytomegalovirus exposure and HLA in healthy donors. Findings and limits, study-wide: HLA alleles showed associations with 16,951 TCR beta sequences in a later analysis, at a 0.05 false discovery rate.

This clone was seen just once. The antigen is not known. V lost 1 base and J lost 5; bases outside the gene matches: 7. The CDR3 totals 15 residues. The germline V gene has CDR1 SGHAT and CDR2 FQNNGV. A multiplex PCR was run with 60 Vbeta primers and 13 Jbeta primers. The protocol was immunoSEQ multiplex PCR, while the TCRdb copy is restricted to in-frame clones and leaves out a portion. Among 100,000 to 150,000 clones listed, around 83% were seen once. This chain joins TRBV11-2 and TRBJ2-5; 7 positions agree with TRBD1. The specimen was PBMCs. This TCR was sampled from a woman aged 18-29 years in good health and CMV-seropositive. The CDR3 sequence is CASSLGQGRSETQYF. The CDR3 coding sequence is TGTGCCAGCAGCTTAGGACAGGGCAGATCGGAGACCCAGTACTTC.